The table lists the clone carrying this T cell receptor (beta chain) with a count of one. Since a much larger clone is just one base distant, this may be a read error. The CDR3 contains 15 residues. CDR1 and CDR2 from the germline V gene are DFQATT and SNEGSKA (reference sequence). Trimming removed 6 bases from V and 3 bases from J, with 21 bases in between. Multiple V-beta primers and a C-beta primer amplified TCRB from RNA. MiXCR, run by TCRdb on the multiplex PCR reads, gives a single entry per CDR3 protein. The data contain roughly 9,100 distinct CDR3 sequences, over 60% of them seen just once; the ten biggest clones take up around 50%. This sample is drawn from a study of tumor-infiltrating lymphocytes in glioblastoma multiforme.

This clonotype was sampled from a male donor with glioblastoma. The chain carries TRBV20-1 and TRBJ2-7; no clear D. Sequenced input: brain tumor tissue. The CDR3: CSATHWSPMNYEQYF. DNA of the CDR3: TGCAGTGCCACACATTGGAGCCCGATGAACTACGAGCAGTACTTC.